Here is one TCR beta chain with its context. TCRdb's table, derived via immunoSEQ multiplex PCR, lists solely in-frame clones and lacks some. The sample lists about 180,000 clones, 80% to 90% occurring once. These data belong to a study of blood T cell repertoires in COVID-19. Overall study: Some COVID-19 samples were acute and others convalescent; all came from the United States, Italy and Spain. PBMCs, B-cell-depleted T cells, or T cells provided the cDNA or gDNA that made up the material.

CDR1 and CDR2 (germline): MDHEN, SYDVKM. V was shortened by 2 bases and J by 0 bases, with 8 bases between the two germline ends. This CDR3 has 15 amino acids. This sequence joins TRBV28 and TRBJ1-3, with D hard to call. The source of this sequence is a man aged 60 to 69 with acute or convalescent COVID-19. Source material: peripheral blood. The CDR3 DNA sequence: TGTGCCAGCAGTTTAGACTCTGGCTCTGGAAACACCATATATTTT. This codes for CASSLDSGSGNTIYF.